This T cell receptor beta chain was sequenced in a study of blood T cell repertoires in COVID-19. Study details: The United States, Italy and Spain were the sources of the acute and convalescent COVID-19 samples. PBMCs, B-cell-depleted T cells, or T cells were the source of the cDNA or gDNA that made up the material.

Source study methods: Amplifying reference gene primers gave estimates of nucleated cell counts. Sequenced by immunoSEQ multiplex PCR; TCRdb stores in-frame clones only, minus some. The D gene and trimming were derived from the DNA, and the V and J assignments and clone size from that table. The repertoire consists of around 70,000 clones, with roughly four fifths occurring once and the leading ten covering over 40%. This clone was counted a single time. In germline, CDR1 is SGDLS, CDR2 YYNGEE. The V gene lost 0 bases and the J gene lost 3 bases, with 10 bases spanning the gap. CDR3 size: 15 residues.

The sequenced sample consisted of peripheral blood. This chain connects TRBV9 to TRBJ1-5; possibly TRBD1 for D (6 bases). This TCR was sampled from a man older than 75 with acute or convalescent COVID-19. CDR3 nucleotides: TGTGCCAGCAGCGTAGGCGGACAGCACAATCAGCCCCAGCATTTT. Translated, it gives CASSVGGQHNQPQHF.